The 30 T cell receptor beta chains below all came from one sample that was sequenced in a study of CD4+ T cells in melanoma. TCRdb's copy holds only in-frame clones and misses some; the assay was immunoSEQ multiplex PCR. Of approximately 9,500 clones in the sample, around 62% were seen once. What was sequenced was cells from a culture (not recorded whether cultured in vitro). These receptors came from a human donor with melanoma.

This rearrangement joins TRBV6-6 to TRBJ1-1; the D gene is possibly TRBD1 (6 bases). The V end was cut by 10 bases, the J end by 2 bases, with 11 bases between. Germline V gene sequence: CDR1 MNHNY, CDR2 SVGAGI (reference sequence). This CDR3 is built from 12 residues. This CDR3 is CATRGGNTEAFF. DNA of the CDR3: TGTGCCACTCGAGGGGGAAACACTGAAGCTTTCTTT.

The genes are TRBV5-1 and TRBJ1-6, with no clear D. The CDR3 totals 17 residues. Trimming took 3 bases from V and 7 from J, leaving 20 bases between them. Germline V gene sequence: CDR1 SGHRS, CDR2 YFSETQ. As DNA, the CDR3 is TGCGCCAGCAGCTCGACCCAGGCAAAACGGCCGAATTCACCCCTCCACTTT. Amino acid sequence: CASSSTQAKRPNSPLHF.

The J gene is TRBJ1-1, the V gene TRBV5-1; 9 nucleotides line up with TRBD1. The V and J ends lost 0 bases and 4 bases, in that order; junction bases with no gene match: 4. The CDR3 contains 15 residues. Germline CDR1 reads SGHRS; CDR2 reads YFSETQ. CDR3 in amino acids: CASSLAQGAGTEAFF. CDR3 nucleotides: TGCGCCAGCAGCTTGGCACAGGGGGCAGGCACTGAAGCTTTCTTT. The full variable domain, in which reference TRBV5-1 and TRBJ1-1 provide the parts outside the CDR3, is KAGVTQTPRYLIKTRGQQVTLSCSPISGHRSVSWYQQTPGQGLQFLFEYFSETQRNKGNFPGRFSGRQFSNSRSEMNVSTLELGDSALYLCASSLAQGAGTEAFFGQGTRLTVV.

A few counts support this clone. The V gene is TRBV5-1, the J gene TRBJ1-2; 9 nucleotides align to TRBD1. V was clipped by 7 bases and J by 8 bases; unmatched bases: 18. The germline gives CDR1 SGHRS, CDR2 YFSETQ. The length of the CDR3 is 16 residues. DNA for the CDR3: TGCGCCAGCGCCAATCAACCCGGACAGGGGTCGGGCGGCTACACCTTC. It specifies CASANQPGQGSGGYTF.

The V and J genes are TRBV6-5 and TRBJ2-1, with TRBD2 matching 8 bases. The CDR3 runs 15 residues. Germline loops: CDR1 MNHEY, CDR2 SVGAGI. V lost 2 bases and J lost 4; bases outside the gene matches: 4. CDR3 amino acids: CASSYSSGVYNEQFF. In nucleotides, the CDR3 is TGTGCCAGCAGTTACAGTAGCGGGGTGTACAATGAGCAGTTCTTC.

V gene TRBV10-3 combines with J gene TRBJ2-1, with 14 bases aligning to TRBD2. In germline, CDR1 is ENHRY, CDR2 SYGVKD. The CDR3 is made up of 14 amino acids. Trimming took 6 bases from V and 8 from J; bases not matched to a gene: 3. The CDR3 loop is CAISPGLAGDEQFF. CDR3 bases: TGTGCCATCAGCCCGGGACTAGCGGGGGATGAGCAGTTCTTC.

This chain connects TRBV18 to TRBJ2-4; D is perhaps TRBD1 (5 bases). Germline CDR1 reads KGHSH; CDR2 reads LQKENI. The CDR3 loop spans 15 amino acids. V gave up 6 bases and J gave up 8 bases, with 20 bases separating them. CDR3: CASSSDIVGSDIQYF. In DNA, the CDR3 is TGTGCCAGCTCGTCGGACATCGTGGGCTCGGACATTCAGTACTTC.

V is TRBV7-2 and J is TRBJ1-2; D possibly corresponds to TRBD1 (6 bases). This CDR3 has 13 amino acids. From germline, CDR1 is SGHTA and CDR2 FQGNSA. The V gene lost 2 bases and the J gene lost 4 bases, with 8 bases spanning the gap. In DNA form, the CDR3 reads TGTGCCAGCAGCTTAAGCAGGGGCTATGGCTACACCTTC. Translating it yields CASSLSRGYGYTF.

V usage is TRBV5-4 and J usage is TRBJ1-2, with D perhaps matching TRBD1 (5 bases). V lost 1 base and J 6 bases, leaving 13 bases between the germline ends. In germline, CDR1 is SGHNT, CDR2 YYREEE (reference sequence). The CDR3 is 14 residues long. The CDR3 reads CASSLQGRPDGYTF. The CDR3 bases are TGTGCCAGCAGCTTGCAGGGCCGTCCGGATGGCTACACCTTC.

This clone showed up just a few times. The chain uses TRBV29-1 and TRBJ1-1, with D hard to call. V lost 6 bases and J lost 5, with 16 bases in between. CDR1 is SQVTM, CDR2 ANQGSEA, per germline. The CDR3 spans 13 residues. The CDR3 sequence: CSVTSPKATEAFF. In nucleotides, the CDR3 is TGCAGCGTGACCAGCCCGAAGGCGACTGAAGCTTTCTTT.

V is TRBV5-8 and J is TRBJ1-5, with a possible D match to TRBD1 (5 bases). The germline gives CDR1 SGHTS, CDR2 YDEGEE. Trimming stripped 5 bases from V and 4 bases from J, with 13 bases between. CDR3 length: 14 residues. CDR3 amino acids: CASSLWGSNQPQHF. CDR3 nucleotide sequence: TGTGCCAGCAGTCTTTGGGGGTCGAATCAGCCCCAGCATTTT. Full variable domain (outside the CDR3, taken from reference TRBV5-8 and TRBJ1-5): EAGVTQSPTHLIKTRGQQATLRCSPISGHTSVYWYQQALGLGLQFLLWYDEGEERNRGNFPPRFSGRQFPNYSSELNVNALELEDSALYLCASSLWGSNQPQHFGDGTRLSIL.

The chain recombines TRBV18 with TRBJ2-7, with 9 nucleotides matching TRBD1. Germline V lookup: CDR1 KGHSH, CDR2 LQKENI. Trimming removed 4 bases from V and 2 bases from J; junction bases left unmatched: 6. This CDR3 has 15 residues. The CDR3 region has the DNA TGTGCCAGCTCACAACCGGGACAGGGACCCTACGAGCAGTACTTC. Translated: CASSQPGQGPYEQYF.

The chain is built from TRBV6-5 and TRBJ2-7, with TRBD1 matching 8 bases. V was pared by 5 bases and J by 2 bases, with 8 bases of the junction left unmatched. Germline-derived CDR1 and CDR2 are MNHEY and SVGAGI. This CDR3 has 15 residues. The CDR3 reads CASSRDRIKTYEQYF. In DNA form, the CDR3 reads TGTGCCAGCAGTAGGGACAGGATCAAGACCTACGAGCAGTACTTC.

This chain joins TRBV6-5 and TRBJ1-4; D is uncertain. Trimming stripped 5 bases from V and 8 bases from J, with 15 bases between. Per the germline V gene, CDR1 is MNHEY and CDR2 is SVGAGI. The CDR3 totals 14 residues. Here the CDR3 reads CASSMTPDGEKLFF. The CDR3 DNA sequence: TGTGCCAGCAGTATGACCCCGGACGGGGAAAAACTGTTTTTT.

This clone was found once. The genes are TRBV9 and TRBJ2-3; 12 bases match TRBD2. The CDR3 covers 20 residues. CDR1 SGDLS and CDR2 YYNGEE come from the germline V gene. V lost 0 bases to trimming and J lost 6 bases; unmatched junction nucleotides: 17. This CDR3 is CASSVATSGGFGREQDTQYF. CDR3 sequence (DNA): TGTGCCAGCAGCGTAGCAACTAGCGGGGGGTTCGGCCGGGAGCAGGATACGCAGTATTTT.

This chain connects TRBV4-3 to TRBJ2-7; 8 nucleotides agree with TRBD2. Germline-derived CDR1 and CDR2 are LGHNA and YSLEER. V gave up 5 bases and J gave up 3 bases; unmatched junction bases: 6. CDR3 size: 14 residues. CDR3 residues: CASSSGGGNYEQYF. The CDR3 DNA follows: TGCGCCAGCAGCTCCGGGGGGGGAAACTACGAGCAGTACTTC.

The J gene is TRBJ1-5, the V gene TRBV4-2, with 8 bases fitting TRBD1. The J segment lost 7 bases and the V segment lost 5 bases, leaving 16 bases of the junction unmatched. This CDR3 spans 17 amino acids. Germline V gene data show CDR1 as LGHNA and CDR2 as YNFKEQ. The CDR3 DNA reads as TGTGCCAGCAGCTCCACACAGGGGGTCTTTATAGGGCAGCCCCAGCATTTT. Amino acids: CASSSTQGVFIGQPQHF.

This clone came up once. V usage is TRBV2 and J usage is TRBJ2-7, with D tentatively TRBD1 (6 bases). The germline V gene encodes CDR1 SNHLY and CDR2 FYNNEI. There are 14 residues in the CDR3. With 7 bases removed from V and 1 base from J, the gap between germline ends came to 14 bases. The CDR3 here is CASKTQGKSYEQYF. Here the CDR3 DNA reads TGTGCCAGCAAAACACAGGGCAAGTCCTACGAGCAGTACTTC.

The V call is TRBV7-9, the J call TRBJ2-1, with a possible D match to TRBD1 (6 bases). V was pared by 1 base and J by 8 bases, with 21 bases between. The CDR3 has 17 residues. The V gene's germline CDR1 is SEHNR and CDR2 FQNEAQ (reference sequence). Written as DNA, the CDR3 is TGTGCCAGCAGCTTAGGCTGGTCTAGAAAGGGGGAAGATGAGCAGTTCTTC. Its protein product is CASSLGWSRKGEDEQFF.

The chain carries TRBV19 and TRBJ2-3; tentative D call: TRBD2 (5 bases). Between the trimmed V and J ends, which lost 6 bases and 3 bases, there was a span of 13 bases. The germline V gene encodes CDR1 LNHDA and CDR2 SQIVND (reference sequence). The CDR3 runs 14 residues. CDR3 coding DNA: TGTGCCAGTAGGCTCCGGGAAGGGACAGATACGCAGTATTTT. Protein: CASRLREGTDTQYF.

This clone showed up just a few times. The chain carries TRBV4-1 and TRBJ2-3; D uncertain. There are 13 residues in the CDR3. CDR1 is MGHRA and CDR2 is YSYEKL in the germline V gene. V lost 0 bases to trimming and J lost 4 bases, with 5 bases between them. CDR3 sequence reads: CASSQEVADTQYF. The CDR3, as DNA: TGCGCCAGCAGCCAAGAGGTGGCAGATACGCAGTATTTT.

This rearrangement joins TRBV5-1 to TRBJ1-5; TRBD1 is a possible D gene (6 bases). The germline V gene has CDR1 SGHRS and CDR2 YFSETQ. Deletions cut 4 bases from V and 2 bases from J, with 10 bases between. The CDR3 consists of 14 residues. The CDR3 here is CASSQQGGNQPQHF. Here the CDR3 DNA reads TGCGCCAGCAGCCAACAGGGAGGCAATCAGCCCCAGCATTTT.

In this sample, this clone turned up a few times. The gene calls are TRBV6-5 and TRBJ1-1; D uncertain. There are 14 residues in the CDR3. V dropped 6 bases and J dropped 1 base, with 12 bases sitting between them. CDR1 and CDR2 (germline): MNHEY, SVGAGI. As DNA, the CDR3 is TGTGCCAGCAGCCGACATCTCGCGAACACTGAAGCTTTCTTT. Residues: CASSRHLANTEAFF.

This chain joins TRBV5-1 and TRBJ1-6, with 10 positions matching TRBD1. Germline CDR1 reads SGHRS; CDR2 reads YFSETQ. The CDR3 covers 15 residues. V was pared by 6 bases and J by 6 bases, with 6 bases of the junction left unmatched. As DNA, the CDR3 is TGCGCCAGCAAGAGGACAGGGGGAATTAATTCACCCCTCCACTTT. Protein: CASKRTGGINSPLHF. Supplemented by reference TRBV5-1 and TRBJ1-6, the full variable domain reads KAGVTQTPRYLIKTRGQQVTLSCSPISGHRSVSWYQQTPGQGLQFLFEYFSETQRNKGNFPGRFSGRQFSNSRSEMNVSTLELGDSALYLCASKRTGGINSPLHFGNGTRLTVT.

Comment on this clone: The junction differs from germline at one of its ends, possibly a read error. This chain links TRBV5-1 with TRBJ1-1, with no clear D. From germline, CDR1 is SGHRS and CDR2 YFSETQ. The length of the CDR3 is 13 residues. This chain's CDR3 is CASSSDDYTEAFF. CDR3 DNA: TGTGCCAGCAGCTCGGACGATTACACTGAAGCTTTCTTT.

This chain joins TRBV5-1 and TRBJ2-7, with TRBD2 matching 10 bases. The CDR3 contains 14 residues. Germline loops: CDR1 SGHRS, CDR2 YFSETQ. The junction had 3 bases not matched to a gene; V was cut back by 3 bases and J by 3 bases. The CDR3 DNA reads TGCGCCAGCAGCTCCATAGCGGGGGGCTACGAGCAGTACTTC. Protein sequence: CASSSIAGGYEQYF.

The chain is built from TRBV28 and TRBJ2-1; a possible D gene is TRBD1 (6 bases). The length of the CDR3 is 17 residues. The V end was cut by 7 bases, the J end by 0 bases, with 19 bases between. Germline V gene sequence: CDR1 MDHEN, CDR2 SYDVKM. The CDR3: CASTSSGDTSSYNEQFF. For the CDR3, the DNA is TGTGCCAGCACCTCCTCCGGGGACACTAGCTCCTACAATGAGCAGTTCTTC. The entire variable domain, with the rest obtained from reference TRBV28 and TRBJ2-1, is as follows: DVKVTQSSRYLVKRTGEKVFLECVQDMDHENMFWYRQDPGLGLRLIYFSYDVKMKEKGDIPEGYSVSREKKERFSLILESASTNQTSMYLCASTSSGDTSSYNEQFFGPGTRLTVL.

Notes on this clone: At one end, the junction sequence differs from germline, possibly due to a read error. The CDR3 loop is CAWSVQGASLNF. The CDR3 bases are TGTGCCTGGAGTGTACAAGGCGCCAGCCTTAACTTC. V is TRBV30 and J is TRBJ1-2; D call uncertain. The germline gives CDR1 GTSNPN, CDR2 SVGIG (reference sequence). This CDR3 has 12 amino acids.

The V gene is TRBV5-5, the J gene TRBJ1-2; 8 positions agree with TRBD1. After removal of 0 bases from V and 3 bases from J, the junction contained 4 bases not matched to a gene. Per germline, CDR1 SGHKS and CDR2 YYEKEE (reference sequence). This CDR3 is built from 15 residues. The CDR3 here is CASSLEAGGYYGYTF. DNA for the CDR3: TGTGCCAGCAGCTTGGAGGCAGGGGGCTACTATGGCTACACCTTC.

V usage is TRBV11-3 and J usage is TRBJ2-2; D uncertain. Germline CDR1 reads SGHNT; CDR2 reads YENEEA. The CDR3 runs to 13 residues. The ends were cut back, 1 base at V and 5 bases at J, with 5 bases in the middle. The CDR3 loop is CASSLVITGELFF. Here the CDR3 DNA reads TGTGCCAGCAGCTTAGTGATAACCGGGGAGCTGTTTTTT.